A selection of T cell receptor beta chains follows, all from one sample in a study of T cell responses to AZD1222 COVID-19 vaccine. Sequencing was performed with immunoSEQ multiplex PCR; in TCRdb, only in-frame clones are kept and a portion is missing. The table lists fewer than 200,000 clones, roughly 92% of them singletons. This sample comprised peripheral blood, obtained 28 days after the second AZD1222 dose. These TCRs come from an adult who received the AZD1222 COVID-19 vaccine. The CDR3 runs from the conserved cysteine through the conserved F or W. A D gene is named only where the DNA matches it firmly. Clone size, where shown, is once, few, many, or a class for clones that have expanded.

D gene,J gene,V gene,clone size,CDR3 protein,CDR3 DNA
.,TRBJ2-7,TRBV28,.,CASSRDGSSYEQYF,TGTGCCAGCAGCCGGGACGGTTCAAGCTACGAGCAGTACTTC
.,TRBJ2-3,TRBV6-1,.,CASSDSADTQYF,TGTGCCAGCAGTGATTCAGCAGATACGCAGTATTTT
TRBD1,TRBJ1-2,TRBV4-3,.,CASSQEGTGNYGYTF,TGCGCCAGCAGCCAAGAAGGGACAGGGAACTATGGCTACACCTTC
.,TRBJ1-2,TRBV7-2,.,CASSLHYGYTF,TGTGCCAGCAGCCTCCATTATGGCTACACCTTC
TRBD2,TRBJ2-3,TRBV4-1,.,CASSHLGLAGRNTQYF,TGCGCCAGCAGCCATTTGGGACTAGCGGGTCGGAATACGCAGTATTTT
TRBD1,TRBJ1-6,TRBV28,.,CASSYPTGSNSPLHF,TGTGCCAGCAGTTATCCGACAGGGTCAAATTCACCCCTCCACTTT
.,TRBJ2-1,TRBV3-1/TRBV3-2,.,CASSQGTSLVNEQFF,TGTGCCAGCAGCCAAGGGACATCCTTGGTAAATGAGCAGTTCTTC
TRBD1,TRBJ1-2,TRBV6-4,.,CASRPDRGDGYTF,TGTGCCAGCAGACCGGACAGGGGTGATGGCTACACCTTC
.,TRBJ1-5,TRBV30,.,CAWSVGSNQPQHF,TGTGCCTGGAGTGTGGGTTCGAATCAGCCCCAGCATTTT
.,TRBJ1-6,TRBV27,.,CASSSLPVNSPLHF,TGTGCCAGCAGTTCCCTCCCGGTTAATTCACCCCTCCACTTT
TRBD1,TRBJ1-4,TRBV28,.,CASSFRRGGTNEKLFF,TGTGCCAGCAGTTTTCGCAGGGGGGGTACTAATGAAAAACTGTTTTTT
.,TRBJ1-3,TRBV12-3/TRBV12-4,.,CASRSMPGNTIYF,TGTGCCAGCAGATCCATGCCGGGAAACACCATATATTTT
.,TRBJ1-2,TRBV7-3,once,CASSLTANYGYTF,TGTGCCAGCAGCTTGACAGCTAACTATGGCTACACCTTC
.,TRBJ2-3,TRBV24-1,.,CATSDYVTGTDTQYF,TGTGCCACCAGTGATTACGTGACCGGCACAGATACGCAGTATTTT
.,TRBJ2-1,TRBV27,.,CASSLLPTSNEQFF,TGTGCCAGCAGTTTACTCCCCACTAGCAATGAGCAGTTCTTC
.,TRBJ1-6,TRBV7-9,.,CASSLGPTGDNSPLHF,TGTGCCAGCAGCCTGGGACCTACGGGAGATAATTCACCCCTCCACTTT
.,TRBJ1-2,TRBV11-3,.,CASSLARGGSGYTF,TGTGCCAGCAGCCTAGCTAGAGGAGGGTCTGGCTACACCTTC
TRBD1,TRBJ2-1,TRBV5-6,.,CASAPWTGFYNEQFF,TGTGCCAGCGCTCCTTGGACAGGGTTCTACAATGAGCAGTTCTTC
.,TRBJ2-3,TRBV19,.,CASSQSDTDTQYF,TGTGCCAGTAGTCAGTCCGACACAGATACGCAGTATTTT
.,TRBJ2-6,TRBV4-1,.,CASSPDSWDGANVLTF,TGCGCCAGCAGCCCCGACTCGTGGGACGGGGCCAACGTCCTGACTTTC
TRBD1,TRBJ2-7,TRBV5-1,.,CASSVNTGGSYEQYF,TGCGCCAGCAGCGTGAATACAGGGGGATCCTACGAGCAGTACTTC
.,TRBJ1-5,TRBV6-2/TRBV6-3,once,CASSYPSGGHSNQPQHF,TGTGCCAGCAGTTACCCGTCGGGGGGGCATAGCAATCAGCCCCAGCATTTT
.,TRBJ2-6,TRBV18,.,CASSPGEAAFSGANVLTF,TGTGCCAGCTCACCAGGGGAGGCCGCGTTCTCTGGGGCCAACGTCCTGACTTTC
.,TRBJ1-4,TRBV15,.,CATSRESGRTNEKLFF,TGTGCCACCAGCAGAGAATCGGGACGGACTAATGAAAAACTGTTTTTT
.,TRBJ1-2,TRBV7-9,.,CASSPIYANYGYTF,TGTGCCAGCAGTCCCATCTATGCTAACTATGGCTACACCTTC
TRBD1,TRBJ1-1,TRBV27,.,CASTAPTGGKAFF,TGTGCCAGCACTGCCCCGACAGGGGGTAAAGCTTTCTTT
.,TRBJ1-2,TRBV6-5,few,CASSSSVGEIVYGYTF,TGTGCCAGCAGTTCCTCCGTAGGGGAGATTGTCTATGGCTACACCTTC
.,TRBJ2-5,TRBV11-2,.,CASSFLLGGETQYF,TGTGCCAGCAGCTTCTTACTTGGGGGGGAGACCCAGTACTTC
.,TRBJ1-1,TRBV10-3,.,CAISGSGGRMNTEAFF,TGTGCCATCAGTGGAAGTGGGGGACGGATGAACACTGAAGCTTTCTTT
.,TRBJ2-4,TRBV15,.,CATSVPGGQLAKNIQYF,TGTGCCACCAGCGTCCCGGGTGGACAACTAGCCAAAAACATTCAGTACTTC
TRBD2,TRBJ2-1,TRBV2,.,CASSRPSGRAYNEQFF,TGTGCCAGCAGCCGTCCTAGCGGGAGGGCCTACAATGAGCAGTTCTTC
.,TRBJ2-3,TRBV28,.,CASTPGGFRGGRDTQYF,TGTGCCAGCACCCCCGGGGGCTTTCGCGGTGGGCGGGATACGCAGTATTTT
TRBD2,TRBJ2-2,TRBV7-9,.,CASSFQSSGRHTGELFF,TGTGCCAGCAGCTTCCAATCTAGCGGGAGACACACCGGGGAGCTGTTTTTT
.,TRBJ1-1,TRBV4-3,.,CASSLGREVTEAFF,TGCGCCAGCAGCCTCGGGAGGGAGGTGACTGAAGCTTTCTTT
.,TRBJ1-2,TRBV14,.,CASSQDWGGYGYTF,TGTGCCAGCAGCCAAGATTGGGGGGGCTATGGCTACACCTTC
.,TRBJ2-5,TRBV7-9,.,CASSWERLQETQYF,TGTGCCAGCAGCTGGGAGCGGCTCCAAGAGACCCAGTACTTC
.,TRBJ2-3,TRBV20-1,.,CSASGGIVTDTQYF,TGCAGTGCTAGTGGGGGGATCGTTACAGATACGCAGTATTTT
.,TRBJ2-3,TRBV5-8,.,CASSLGHTADTQYF,TGTGCCAGCAGCTTGGGGCACACGGCAGATACGCAGTATTTT
TRBD2,TRBJ2-5,TRBV27,.,CASSIYGTSEETQYF,TGTGCCAGCAGTATTTACGGGACTAGCGAAGAGACCCAGTACTTC
.,TRBJ1-2,TRBV11-3,.,CASSLGKIRTDYGYTF,TGTGCCAGCAGCTTAGGTAAAATTCGGACCGACTATGGCTACACCTTC
.,TRBJ1-2,TRBV28,.,CASSLAPYGYTF,TGTGCCAGCAGTTTGGCCCCCTATGGCTACACCTTC
.,TRBJ2-1,TRBV5-8,.,CASSSGTEYNEQFF,TGTGCCAGCAGCTCCGGGACGGAGTACAATGAGCAGTTCTTC